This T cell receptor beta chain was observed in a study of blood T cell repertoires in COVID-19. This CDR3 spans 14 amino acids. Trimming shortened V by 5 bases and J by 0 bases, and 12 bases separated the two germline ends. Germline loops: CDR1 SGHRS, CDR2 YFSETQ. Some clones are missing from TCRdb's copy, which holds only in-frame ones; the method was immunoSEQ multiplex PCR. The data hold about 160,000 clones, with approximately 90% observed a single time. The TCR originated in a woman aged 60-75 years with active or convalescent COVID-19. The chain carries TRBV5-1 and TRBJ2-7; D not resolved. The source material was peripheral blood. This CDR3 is CASRMAGPSYEQYF. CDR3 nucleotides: TGCGCCAGCAGGATGGCAGGCCCCTCCTACGAGCAGTACTTC.